This TCR beta chain derives from a study of OX40 agonist ivuxolimab in advanced cancers. Looked up from germline, CDR1 is SGHRS and CDR2 is YFSETQ. The CDR3 contains 11 residues. V dropped 0 bases and J dropped 6 bases, with 3 bases sitting between them. Assay used: immunoSEQ multiplex PCR; TCRdb lists only in-frame clones, some missing. The sample has approximately 76,000 clones, approximately 85% seen once. This clone was counted between two and nine times. The receptor was isolated from an adult with an advanced solid tumor such as melanoma, head and neck, liver or kidney cancer. The chain carries TRBV5-1 and TRBJ1-1; no firm D call. This specimen was CD4+ or CD8+ T cells sorted from blood, taken in a trial of the OX40 agonist ivuxolimab. The CDR3 reads CASSLGPEAFF. CDR3 DNA sequence: TGCGCCAGCAGCTTGGGCCCTGAAGCTTTCTTT.